This passage covers 20 T cell receptor beta chains from one sample sequenced in a study of CXCR3-negative and CXCR3-positive naive CD8 T cells. 5' RACE that incorporated UMI labels was used to prepare the TRB cDNA libraries. TCRdb re-called the 5' RACE reads, yielding one record per CDR3 amino acid sequence without DNA. The listing records 45,000 to 70,000 distinct CDR3 sequences. Sequenced sample: memory CD8+ T cells from blood. The receptors were sampled from a human donor in good health. Some clones in this sample may be carry-over from other donors' samples.

The rearrangement uses TRBV20-1 and TRBJ2-1; the TCRdb D gene call, TRBD1, has no DNA to confirm it. Germline V gene sequence: CDR1 DFQATT, CDR2 SNEGSKA (reference sequence). CDR3 length equals 13 residues. CDR3 loop: CSASQGEYNEQFF.

V is TRBV7-9 and J is TRBJ2-5; the TCRdb D gene call, TRBD1, has no DNA to confirm it. Germline CDR1 and CDR2: SEHNR and FQNEAQ (reference sequence). The CDR3 is made up of 13 amino acids. Here the CDR3 reads CASSHRGEETQYF.

The V call is TRBV2, the J call TRBJ2-5; TCRdb's assignment of TRBD2 cannot be checked, as there is no DNA. The CDR3 has 13 amino acids. Germline V lookup: CDR1 SNHLY, CDR2 FYNNEI. This chain's CDR3 is CARTSGREETQYF.

The rearrangement joins TRBV12-3 or TRBV12-4 to TRBJ1-1; TCRdb indicates TRBD1, and absent DNA this call remains unverified. The CDR3 loop spans 16 amino acids. CDR3: CASSPRAGGRDTEAFF.

The chain has TRBV29-1 and TRBJ2-7; the D call from TCRdb, TRBD1, cannot be confirmed without DNA. Looked up from germline, CDR1 is SQVTM and CDR2 is ANQGSEA. The CDR3 contains 14 residues. The CDR3: CSVEFRDREHEQYF.

The chain carries TRBV11-2 and TRBJ1-1; the D call of TRBD1 rests on TCRdb alone, since no DNA is present to check it. CDR1 and CDR2 from the germline V gene are SGHAT and FQNNGV. CDR3 length: 13 residues. CDR3 residues: CASSAGQGTEAFF.

The genes are TRBV5-5 and TRBJ2-1; without DNA, the TCRdb call of TRBD2 cannot be checked. This CDR3 contains 16 residues. Germline values: CDR1 SGHKS, CDR2 YYEKEE (reference sequence). CDR3 in amino acids: CASSVLAGGYPNEQFF. Full variable domain (rest looked up from reference TRBV5-5 and TRBJ2-1): DAGVTQSPTHLIKTRGQQVTLRCSPISGHKSVSWYQQVLGQGPQFIFQYYEKEERGRGNFPDRFSARQFPNYSSELNVNALLLGDSALYLCASSVLAGGYPNEQFFGPGTRLTVL.

The rearrangement joins TRBV6-5 to TRBJ1-4; the TCRdb D gene call, TRBD1, has no DNA to confirm it. This CDR3 contains 12 residues. From germline, CDR1 is MNHEY and CDR2 SVGAGI. The CDR3 loop reads CASRRQEEKLFF.

V gene TRBV5-5 combines with J gene TRBJ2-7; TCRdb indicates TRBD1, and absent DNA this call remains unverified. This CDR3 is 13 amino acids long. The germline V gene encodes CDR1 SGHKS and CDR2 YYEKEE (reference sequence). This CDR3 is CASSFTGFYEQYF.

The chain recombines TRBV29-1 with TRBJ2-3; TCRdb designates TRBD2, a call that cannot be tested without DNA. Germline V gives CDR1 SQVTM, CDR2 ANQGSEA. This CDR3 is built from 16 residues. This chain's CDR3 is CSAIPRTSGFTDTQYF.

CDR3 protein: CASSQDRQGSKVSGYTF. V gene TRBV4-3 combines with J gene TRBJ1-2; there is no DNA to check the TCRdb D call of TRBD1. Germline CDR1 LGHNA, CDR2 YSLEER. This CDR3 has 17 residues.

This rearrangement joins TRBV6-1 to TRBJ1-1. CDR3 size: 13 residues. Per the germline V gene, CDR1 is MNHNS and CDR2 is SASEGT. The CDR3 here is CASSEAENTEAFF.

The gene calls are TRBV7-9 and TRBJ2-1; TCRdb designates TRBD1, a call that cannot be tested without DNA. Germline values: CDR1 SEHNR, CDR2 FQNEAQ (reference sequence). This CDR3 contains 11 residues. CDR3 sequence reads: CASVWGDEQFF.

The J gene is TRBJ1-4, the V gene TRBV14. The germline V gene encodes CDR1 SGHDN and CDR2 FVKESK. The CDR3 contains 14 residues. CDR3 loop: CASSQGRYKEKLFF. The full variable domain, in which reference TRBV14 and TRBJ1-4 provide the parts outside the CDR3, is EAGVTQFPSHSVIEKGQTVTLRCDPISGHDNLYWYRRVMGKEIKFLLHFVKESKQDESGMPNNRFLAERTGGTYSTLKVQPAELEDSGVYFCASSQGRYKEKLFFGSGTQLSVL.

The rearrangement links TRBV23-1 to TRBJ1-2. TRBV23-1 is marked as an open reading frame, function uncertain. There are 12 residues in the CDR3. The chain's CDR3 is CASSPSNYGYTF.

The chain combines TRBV20-1 with TRBJ2-1; checking the TCRdb D call of TRBD1 is not possible without DNA. CDR1 is DFQATT and CDR2 is SNEGSKA in the germline V gene (reference sequence). CDR3 size: 17 residues. CDR3 amino acids: CSARWASGGSSYNEQFF.

The chain carries TRBV28 and TRBJ2-5; TCRdb indicates TRBD2, and absent DNA this call remains unverified. The CDR3 sequence is 13 residues long. Per the germline V gene, CDR1 is MDHEN and CDR2 is SYDVKM. The CDR3 loop is CASSKRERETQYF.

This chain joins TRBV29-1 and TRBJ2-5. Germline CDR1 is SQVTM and CDR2 is ANQGSEA. The CDR3 length is 16 residues. The CDR3: CSVEDPLDLTGETQYF. Based on the CDR3 plus reference TRBV29-1 and TRBJ2-5, the full variable domain is SAVISQKPSRDICQRGTSLTIQCQVDSQVTMMFWYRQQPGQSLTLIATANQGSEATYESGFVIDKFPISRPNLTFSTLTVSNMSPEDSSIYLCSVEDPLDLTGETQYFGPGTRLLVL.

This chain connects TRBV4-3 to TRBJ2-7; there is no DNA to check the TCRdb D call of TRBD1. Germline assignment: CDR1 LGHNA and CDR2 YSLEER. The CDR3 extends over 15 amino acids. This CDR3 is CASSQDWGSAYEQYF.

The rearrangement uses TRBV18 and TRBJ2-1; TCRdb designates TRBD1, a call that cannot be tested without DNA. This CDR3 is 16 amino acids long. Germline CDR1 reads KGHSH; CDR2 reads LQKENI. The CDR3 reads CASSPPRRGAYNEQFF.